These 14 T cell receptor beta chains came from one sample sequenced in a study of CD8+CD57+ T cells in acquired aplastic anemia. Genomic DNA templated the TCR beta VDJ and CDR3 profiling. Using its own MiXCR run on the reads, TCRdb lists one record per CDR3 protein. The sample records approximately 220,000 distinct CDR3 sequences, around 45% being singletons. Those patients picked for sequencing had displayed CD8+CD57+ cell expansion on flow cytometry. Sequenced material: sorted CD4+, CD8+, or CD8+CD57+ T cells (not recorded which) from PBMCs. The receptors here all came from a human donor with aplastic anemia.

The CDR3 DNA follows: TGTGCCAGCAGCGGGGGACTGAGGAACTATGGCTACACCTTC. It yields the protein CASSGGLRNYGYTF. The V gene is TRBV7-9, the J gene TRBJ1-2, with a tentative D call TRBD1 (5 bases). This CDR3 has 14 residues. Germline V gene sequence: CDR1 SEHNR, CDR2 FQNEAQ (reference sequence). V was cut by 5 bases and J by 2 bases, with 12 bases left in between. The variable domain in full, with the rest retrieved from reference TRBV7-9 and TRBJ1-2, is DTGVSQNPRHKITKRGQNVTFRCDPISEHNRLYWYRQTLGQGPEFLTYFQNEAQLEKSRLLSDRFSAERPKGSFSTLEIQRTEQGDSAMYLCASSGGLRNYGYTFGSGTRLTVV.

The chain is built from TRBV19 and TRBJ1-1; D unresolved. Trimming cost V 3 bases and J 1 base, with 6 bases left between them. This CDR3 region has 13 residues. Germline V gene lookup returns CDR1 LNHDA and CDR2 SQIVND (reference sequence). This chain's CDR3 is CASSIDGNTEAFF. Written as DNA, the CDR3 is TGTGCCAGTAGTATCGACGGGAACACTGAAGCTTTCTTT.

This clonotype has at least ten counts. The chain uses TRBV7-9 and TRBJ2-1; 7 bases agree with TRBD1. The V segment lost 0 bases and the J segment 0 bases; nucleotides outside the gene matches: 8. The CDR3 is made up of 18 amino acids. CDR1 and CDR2 (germline): SEHNR, FQNEAQ (reference sequence). Here the CDR3 reads CASSLAHHRGSSYNEQFF. The DNA of the CDR3 is TGTGCCAGCAGCTTAGCCCATCACAGGGGAAGCTCCTACAATGAGCAGTTCTTC. Full variable domain (remainder filled in from reference TRBV7-9 and TRBJ2-1): DTGVSQNPRHKITKRGQNVTFRCDPISEHNRLYWYRQTLGQGPEFLTYFQNEAQLEKSRLLSDRFSAERPKGSFSTLEIQRTEQGDSAMYLCASSLAHHRGSSYNEQFFGPGTRLTVL.

The rearrangement joins TRBV28 to TRBJ2-1; 11 bases agree with TRBD2. CDR1 and CDR2 from the germline V gene are MDHEN and SYDVKM. This CDR3 is built from 15 residues. Trimming cost V 1 base and J 8 bases; bases outside gene matches: 4. This CDR3 is CASSLSTSGTYEQFF. In nucleotides, the CDR3 is TGTGCCAGCAGTTTATCGACTAGCGGGACATATGAGCAGTTCTTC.

The rearrangement links TRBV7-8 to TRBJ2-7; either TRBD1 or TRBD2 may supply D (5 bases each). The CDR3 sequence is 13 residues long. In germline, CDR1 is SGHVS, CDR2 FQNEAQ. Trimming removed 5 bases from V and 9 bases from J, with 17 bases in between. CDR3 sequence (DNA): TGTGCCAGCAGCCAAGATGAGGGGTCCTTGCAGTACTTC. The encoded protein is CASSQDEGSLQYF.

This clonotype has just one count. This chain links TRBV19 with TRBJ1-1; TRBD1 agrees at 9 bases. After removal of 6 bases from V and 5 bases from J, the junction contained 7 bases not matched to a gene. The CDR3 extends over 14 amino acids. CDR1 is LNHDA, CDR2 SQIVND, per germline (reference sequence). CDR3 residues: CASRLPGQGTEAFF. CDR3 in DNA: TGTGCCAGTAGACTGCCGGGACAGGGAACTGAAGCTTTCTTT. Full variable domain (remainder filled in from reference TRBV19 and TRBJ1-1): DGGITQSPKYLFRKEGQNVTLSCEQNLNHDAMYWYRQDPGQGLRLIYYSQIVNDFQKGDIAEGYSVSREKKESFPLTVTSAQKNPTAFYLCASRLPGQGTEAFFGQGTRLTVV.

The CDR3 DNA follows: TGTGCCAGCAGTGAAGAGGGCGGGCAGCCCCAGCATTTT. Its translation: CASSEEGGQPQHF. The chain is built from TRBV2 and TRBJ1-5; D is uncertain. Trimming left V 1 base short and J 7 bases short, with 8 bases between. The CDR3 contains 13 residues. From germline, CDR1 is SNHLY and CDR2 FYNNEI.

The V gene is TRBV20-1, the J gene TRBJ2-1, with D perhaps TRBD1 or TRBD2 (5 bases each). Germline CDR1 reads DFQATT; CDR2 reads SNEGSKA (reference sequence). This CDR3 has 13 amino acids. Trimming pared 3 bases from V and 9 bases from J, leaving 15 bases between. The CDR3 is CSARHRDEAEQFF. The CDR3 DNA reads as TGCAGTGCTAGGCACCGGGACGAGGCTGAGCAGTTCTTC.

About this clonotype itself: A read error is possible here, since a much larger clone lies one base away. Since the CDR3 does not end with the conserved phenylalanine or tryptophan, this likely comes from a read error. This chain joins TRBV9 and TRBJ2-7; D possibly corresponds to TRBD1 (6 bases). Trimming took off 4 bases at V and 3 bases at J, with 20 bases between the two ends. The CDR3 runs to 16 residues. Germline V gene lookup returns CDR1 SGDLS and CDR2 YYNGEE. Written as DNA, the CDR3 is TGTGCCAGCAGCTTGGGGCCGCCAGGGGCCAGCTACGAGCAGTACTGC. It encodes CASSLGPPGASYEQYC.

The gene calls are TRBV15 and TRBJ1-2, with D unresolved. Trimming removed 5 bases at V and 2 bases at J, with 12 bases between. Germline CDR1 LNHNV, CDR2 YYDKDF (reference sequence). The CDR3 covers 14 residues. CDR3 in DNA: TGTGCCACCAGCCTCATTCTCGGCAACTATGGCTACACCTTC. This gives the protein CATSLILGNYGYTF.

In the case of this clonotype: A read error may be the cause here, since a much bigger clone is one base away. V and J are TRBV5-4 and TRBJ1-1; D gene uncertain. Germline CDR1 SGHNT, CDR2 YYREEE (reference sequence). The CDR3 sequence is 14 residues long. Trimming took 4 bases from V and 4 from J, leaving 14 bases between them. The CDR3 sequence is CASSPVDSSTEAFF. CDR3 nucleotides: TGTGCCAGCAGCCCTGTAGATTCGAGCACTGAAGCTTTCTTT.

This clonotype was seen a handful of times. A much larger clone is a single base away; this may be a read error. The chain uses TRBV11-2 and TRBJ1-1; a possible D gene is TRBD1 (6 bases). CDR3 length equals 16 residues. Looked up from germline, CDR1 is SGHAT and CDR2 is FQNNGV. Trimming shortened V by 0 bases and J by 7 bases, and 18 bases separated the two germline ends. The CDR3 sequence is CASSLEGPGAGIEAFF. CDR3 sequence (DNA): TGTGCCAGCAGCTTAGAGGGTCCGGGGGCCGGCATTGAAGCTTTCTTT. Full variable domain (missing parts from reference TRBV11-2 and TRBJ1-1): EAGVAQSPRYKIIEKRQSVAFWCNPISGHATLYWYQQILGQGPKLLIQFQNNGVVDDSQLPKDRFSAERLKGVDSTLKIQPAKLEDSAVYLCASSLEGPGAGIEAFFGQGTRLTVV.

This clonotype occurred a few times. The chain employs TRBV7-8 and TRBJ2-5; D call uncertain. CDR1 and CDR2 from the germline V gene are SGHVS and FQNEAQ. Trimming took 3 bases from V and 3 from J, leaving 8 bases between them. The CDR3 has 13 residues. Written as DNA, the CDR3 is TGTGCCAGCAGCTTTACGGTGGAAGAGACCCAGTACTTC. This codes for CASSFTVEETQYF.

Worth noting for this clonotype: The junction shows a germline mismatch at one end, possibly a read error. The chain recombines TRBV10-3 with TRBJ2-7; D is uncertain. Germline V gives CDR1 ENHRY, CDR2 SYGVKD. The CDR3 length is 14 residues. The CDR3 spells CASSSTQSSYEQYF. The CDR3 DNA reads as TGTGCCAGCAGTTCGACTCAAAGCTCCTACGAGCAGTACTTC.